These T cell receptor beta chains were read from a single sample in a study of blood T cell repertoires in COVID-19. TCRdb's table, derived via immunoSEQ multiplex PCR, lists solely in-frame clones and lacks some. Among over 60,000 clones, roughly nine tenths were seen once, and the ten largest hold around a sixth. The sequenced material came from peripheral blood. The receptors originated from a woman aged 80 or older with active or convalescent COVID-19. The conserved cysteine and the conserved F or W are not part of the CDR3 here. The order of the fields is V gene, J gene, CDR3 protein.

v_gene: TRBV2; j_gene: TRBJ1-1; CDR3aa: ATVRRQLNTEAF
v_gene: TRBV9; j_gene: TRBJ1-2; CDR3aa: ASSVGPGVSEGYT
v_gene: TRBV5-1; j_gene: TRBJ2-1; CDR3aa: ASSQKGQGIEQF
v_gene: TRBV18; j_gene: TRBJ2-7; CDR3aa: ASSPPGQGFYEQY
v_gene: TRBV18; j_gene: TRBJ2-3; CDR3aa: ASSPDPSADTQY
v_gene: TRBV6-5; j_gene: TRBJ1-5; CDR3aa: ASSYSSGGTGQPQH
v_gene: TRBV19; j_gene: TRBJ1-5; CDR3aa: ASADIGNQPQH
v_gene: TRBV4-3; j_gene: TRBJ2-7; CDR3aa: ASSQDVSGGADEQY
v_gene: TRBV3-1/TRBV3-2; j_gene: TRBJ1-2; CDR3aa: ASSQGTGGLRYT
v_gene: TRBV28; j_gene: TRBJ1-1; CDR3aa: ASSLGQFNTEAF
v_gene: TRBV7-6; j_gene: TRBJ2-3; CDR3aa: VYGTDTQY